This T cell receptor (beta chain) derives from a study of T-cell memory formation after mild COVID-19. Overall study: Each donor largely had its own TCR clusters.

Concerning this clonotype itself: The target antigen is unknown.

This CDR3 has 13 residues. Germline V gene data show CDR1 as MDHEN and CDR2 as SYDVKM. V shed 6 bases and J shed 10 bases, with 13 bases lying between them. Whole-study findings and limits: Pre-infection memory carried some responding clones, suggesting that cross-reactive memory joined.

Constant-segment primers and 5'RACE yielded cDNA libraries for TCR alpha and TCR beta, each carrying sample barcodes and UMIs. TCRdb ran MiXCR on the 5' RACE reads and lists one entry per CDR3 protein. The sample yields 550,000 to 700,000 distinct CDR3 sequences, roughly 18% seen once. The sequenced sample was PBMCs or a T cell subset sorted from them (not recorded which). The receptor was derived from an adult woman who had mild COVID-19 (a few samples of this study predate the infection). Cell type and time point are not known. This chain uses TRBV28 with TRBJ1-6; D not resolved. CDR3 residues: CASRTSGYSPLHF. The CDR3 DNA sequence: TGTGCCAGCAGGACTTCGGGGTACTCACCCCTCCACTTT.